This passage covers 21 T cell receptor beta chains from one sample sequenced in a study of T-cell reconstitution after alpha-beta-depleted transplantation in children. Preparing the TCRbeta library involved the use of unique molecular identifiers. One entry per CDR3 protein, called by TCRdb with MiXCR from the PCR reads. The data show about 640,000 distinct CDR3 sequences, 13% seen once. The material was PBMCs, mostly from graft donor cells, obtained 360 days after TCRalphabeta/CD19-depleted stem cell transplant. These receptor sequences come from a male patient under 18 who had a stem cell transplant for acute myeloid leukemia, so the T cells may come from the graft donor.

V and J are TRBV27 and TRBJ2-3; TRBD1 aligns across 11 bases. J lost 2 bases, V lost 5 bases, and 12 bases had no gene match. The germline CDR1 and CDR2 sequences are MNHEY and SMNVEV (reference sequence). The CDR3 consists of 18 residues. This CDR3 reads CASSQQAGQGAPTDTQYF. The CDR3 DNA reads TGTGCCAGCAGTCAACAGGCTGGACAGGGGGCGCCCACAGATACGCAGTATTTT.

This clonotype showed up just a few times. V and J are TRBV5-1 and TRBJ2-1; the D gene is possibly TRBD2 (6 bases). V was cut by 1 base and J by 6 bases, with 14 bases left in between. In germline, CDR1 is SGHRS, CDR2 YFSETQ. The CDR3 is 15 amino acids. The CDR3 reads CASSLIPGALNEQFF. DNA for the CDR3: TGCGCCAGCAGCTTGATACCGGGAGCCCTCAATGAGCAGTTCTTC.

V is TRBV20-1 and J is TRBJ2-3; D possibly matches TRBD1 or TRBD2 (5 bases each). The V end lost 2 bases, the J end lost 1 base, and 16 bases lay between the germline ends. The CDR3 loop spans 16 amino acids. CDR1 and CDR2 from the germline V gene are DFQATT and SNEGSKA (reference sequence). CDR3 nucleotide sequence: TGCAGTGCTAGAATCGTCGGAAGGGGACGCACAGATACGCAGTATTTT. Its protein product is CSARIVGRGRTDTQYF.

J is TRBJ2-7 and V is TRBV27; unclear D gene. Trimming removed 6 bases from V and 6 bases from J, with 3 bases in between. The CDR3 spans 9 residues. CDR1 and CDR2 (germline): MNHEY, SMNVEV (reference sequence). DNA for the CDR3: TGTGCCAGCAGGGTCGAGCAGTACTTC. Translation: CASRVEQYF.

This chain joins TRBV15 and TRBJ2-1; D unresolved. This CDR3 is built from 14 residues. V lost 0 bases to trimming and J lost 8 bases, with 11 bases between them. Germline V lookup: CDR1 LNHNV, CDR2 YYDKDF (reference sequence). The CDR3 bases are TGTGCCACCAGCAGAGACCTGGGCATCCATGAGCAGTTCTTC. Translating it yields CATSRDLGIHEQFF.

V and J are TRBV5-1 and TRBJ2-2; TRBD2 matches at 10 bases. The CDR3 sequence is 17 residues long. Unmatched junction bases numbered 8, after V lost 3 bases and J lost 3 bases. Germline V gives CDR1 SGHRS, CDR2 YFSETQ. The CDR3 DNA follows: TGCGCCAGCAGCTCCGAGCGGGAGGGCCCCTACACCGGGGAGCTGTTTTTT. Its translation is CASSSEREGPYTGELFF.

This clonotype has a count of ten or more. V is TRBV20-1 and J is TRBJ2-5; TRBD2 agrees at 10 bases. Germline V CDR1 and CDR2: DFQATT, SNEGSKA (reference sequence). V lost 1 base and J lost 5; bases outside the gene matches: 7. The CDR3 runs 15 residues. DNA for the CDR3: TGCAGTGCTAGAGTGGCTAGCGGGAGCGGGGAGACCCAGTACTTC. Amino acid sequence: CSARVASGSGETQYF.

This clonotype was found many times. The chain is built from TRBV28 and TRBJ2-7, with unresolved D. V lost 3 bases and J 0 bases, leaving 12 bases between the germline ends. CDR1 is MDHEN, CDR2 SYDVKM, per germline. The CDR3 is 15 residues long. CDR3 DNA: TGTGCCAGCAGTTTCCCCAGATCGAGCTCCTACGAGCAGTACTTC. Protein: CASSFPRSSSYEQYF.

This clonotype was detected many times. This chain uses TRBV24-1 with TRBJ2-1; D not resolved. This CDR3 comprises 15 residues. V was trimmed by 3 bases and J by 5 bases, leaving 13 bases between them. Germline V gene sequence: CDR1 KGHDR, CDR2 SFDVKD. Written as DNA, the CDR3 is TGTGCCACCAGTGATCGATTACAAGTGGACAATGAGCAGTTCTTC. Translation gives CATSDRLQVDNEQFF.

There are many counts of this clonotype. The chain recombines TRBV11-3 with TRBJ2-4; maybe TRBD1 (7 bases). V dropped 3 bases and J dropped 5 bases, with 23 bases sitting between them. There are 18 residues in the CDR3. From germline, CDR1 is SGHNT and CDR2 YENEEA. Written as DNA, the CDR3 is TGTGCCAGCAGCTTTCCCCGGAGGGGGACAGCGCCCGAAAACATTCAGTACTTC. It is translated as CASSFPRRGTAPENIQYF. The variable domain in full, with the rest retrieved from reference TRBV11-3 and TRBJ2-4, is EAGVVQSPRYKIIEKKQPVAFWCNPISGHNTLYWYLQNLGQGPELLIRYENEEAVDDSQLPKDRFSAERLKGVDSTLKIQPAELGDSAVYLCASSFPRRGTAPENIQYFGAGTRLSVL.

This clonotype has more than one count but fewer than ten. The rearrangement links TRBV20-1 to TRBJ2-7; TRBD2 is a possible D gene (6 bases). The CDR3 length is 15 residues. The V gene's germline CDR1 is DFQATT and CDR2 SNEGSKA (reference sequence). Trimming stripped 0 bases from V and 3 bases from J, with 15 bases between. Here the CDR3 DNA reads TGCAGTGCTAGAGACCTCCCCGGGAGCGTCTACGAGCAGTACTTC. Protein: CSARDLPGSVYEQYF.

The chain joins TRBV25-1 to TRBJ2-3; no definite D call. CDR3 size: 13 residues. The V and J ends lost 4 bases and 12 bases respectively, with 17 bases between them. The germline V gene has CDR1 MGHDK and CDR2 SYGVNS. The CDR3 DNA reads TGTGCCAGCAGTGGCCCCCTACTTCCCCCACAGTATTTT. It encodes CASSGPLLPPQYF.

In its sample, this clonotype was seen a few times. The chain recombines TRBV20-1 with TRBJ2-7; TRBD2 agrees at 11 bases. Germline CDR1 DFQATT, CDR2 SNEGSKA (reference sequence). V shed 2 bases, J shed 1 base, and the junction held 4 bases outside the gene matches. The CDR3 length is 15 residues. The CDR3 region is CSARIAGGASYEQYF. CDR3 coding DNA: TGCAGTGCTAGAATAGCGGGAGGGGCTTCCTACGAGCAGTACTTC.

The chain employs TRBV6-5 and TRBJ2-1; D unclear. V was pared by 0 bases and J by 4 bases, with 10 bases between. There are 15 residues in the CDR3. CDR1 is MNHEY and CDR2 is SVGAGI in the germline V gene. CDR3 DNA: TGTGCCAGCAGTTACTCTAGGACGGAGTACAATGAGCAGTTCTTC. It is translated as CASSYSRTEYNEQFF.

J is TRBJ2-5 and V is TRBV9; TRBD2 aligns across 13 bases. The trim removed 4 bases at V and 4 bases at J, leaving 7 bases unmatched. Germline CDR1 and CDR2: SGDLS and YYNGEE. This CDR3 has 16 residues. This chain's CDR3 is CASSIGLAGDRETQYF. In DNA, the CDR3 is TGTGCCAGCAGCATTGGACTAGCGGGAGATAGAGAGACCCAGTACTTC.

This clonotype was counted between two and nine times. The V and J genes are TRBV20-1 and TRBJ2-3, with D perhaps given as TRBD1 or TRBD2 (6 bases each). The CDR3 is made up of 13 amino acids. With 1 base removed from V and 6 bases from J, the gap between germline ends came to 11 bases. Germline V lookup: CDR1 DFQATT, CDR2 SNEGSKA (reference sequence). The CDR3 here is CSARGLGGDTQYF. The CDR3 DNA follows: TGCAGTGCTAGAGGCCTAGGGGGGGATACGCAGTATTTT.

The CDR3 here is CSVGRTGGELFF. CDR3 sequence (DNA): TGCAGCGTTGGGCGGACAGGCGGGGAGCTGTTTTTT. The V call is TRBV29-1, the J call TRBJ2-2; TRBD1 agrees at 7 bases. The CDR3 loop spans 12 amino acids. Germline V gene data show CDR1 as SQVTM and CDR2 as ANQGSEA. The V segment lost 4 bases and the J segment 7 bases; nucleotides outside the gene matches: 3.

This clonotype has a handful of counts. V is TRBV20-1 and J is TRBJ2-1; 11 positions match TRBD2. The junction had 10 bases not matched to a gene; V was cut back by 0 bases and J by 12 bases. This CDR3 is 15 amino acids long. Germline V lookup: CDR1 DFQATT, CDR2 SNEGSKA (reference sequence). The DNA for the CDR3 is TGCAGTGCTAGAGATCGCGTGACTAGCGGGATTCTGCAGTTCTTC. Translating it yields CSARDRVTSGILQFF.

This clonotype was observed a handful of times. The V gene is TRBV29-1, the J gene TRBJ2-7, with 10 positions matching TRBD2. CDR3 size: 14 residues. From germline, CDR1 is SQVTM and CDR2 ANQGSEA. V was clipped by 7 bases and J by 2 bases; unmatched bases: 8. CDR3 protein: CSAVVAGGTYEQYF. The DNA of the CDR3 is TGCAGCGCTGTTGTAGCGGGGGGAACCTACGAGCAGTACTTC.

This clonotype has at least ten counts. V is TRBV24-1 and J is TRBJ2-1; D gene unclear. The CDR3 runs 17 residues. Per the germline V gene, CDR1 is KGHDR and CDR2 is SFDVKD. Trimming removed 3 bases from V and 0 bases from J, with 14 bases in between. DNA for the CDR3: TGTGCCACCAGTGATCCCGGACGGCCTTCCTCCTACAATGAGCAGTTCTTC. Amino acids: CATSDPGRPSSYNEQFF.

This clonotype was detected a few times. This chain uses TRBV20-1 with TRBJ2-7; 9 bases fit TRBD2. V dropped 0 bases and J dropped 5; count of bases not matched to a gene: 11. This CDR3 contains 16 residues. Germline V gives CDR1 DFQATT, CDR2 SNEGSKA (reference sequence). CDR3 in DNA: TGCAGTGCTAGAGAGCCGGCTAGCGGGATCGTCCACGAGCAGTACTTC. Translation gives CSAREPASGIVHEQYF.